These 19 T cell receptor beta chains originate from one sample sequenced in a study of control samples from healthy donors and cancer patients. Clones were read by immunoSEQ multiplex PCR, and TCRdb kept only the in-frame ones, dropping some. The repertoire holds around 230,000 clones, around 94% seen once, with about 1.6% in the top ten. Sequenced sample: blood. These receptor sequences come from a man aged 50-60 years in good health.

The rearrangement uses TRBV7-2 and TRBJ1-3; perhaps TRBD1 as D (6 bases). The CDR3 is 16 amino acids. CDR1 and CDR2 (germline): SGHTA, FQGNSA. Trimming removed 6 bases at V and 0 bases at J, with 15 bases between. The CDR3 reads CASRRDRLSSGNTIYF. For the CDR3, the DNA is TGTGCCAGCAGGCGAGACAGGCTAAGCTCTGGAAACACCATATATTTT.

The CDR3 sequence: CAIGTGRNQPQHF. The CDR3 nucleotides read TGTGCCATCGGGACAGGGCGGAATCAGCCCCAGCATTTT. The chain has TRBV12-3 or TRBV12-4 and TRBJ1-5; TRBD1 aligns across 9 bases. The CDR3 length is 13 residues. The ends lost 10 bases at V and 4 bases at J; junction bases unmatched: 5.

This chain uses TRBV4-1 with TRBJ1-6; 11 bases fit TRBD1. CDR3 length: 18 residues. V shed 4 bases and J 6 bases; nucleotides not matched to a gene: 11. CDR1 MGHRA and CDR2 YSYEKL come from the germline V gene. CDR3 residues: CASSPWGQGVGSNSPLHF. As DNA, the CDR3 is TGCGCCAGCAGCCCATGGGGACAGGGGGTTGGAAGTAATTCACCCCTCCACTTT.

The CDR3 is CASSWDRNTEAFF. The CDR3 coding sequence is TGTGCCAGCAGCTGGGACAGGAACACTGAAGCTTTCTTT. V gene TRBV5-6 combines with J gene TRBJ1-1, with 7 nucleotides matching TRBD1. The CDR3 runs 13 residues. Germline V CDR1 and CDR2: SGHDT, YYEEEE. Germline trimming cut 3 bases from V and 1 base from J; bases unmatched to any gene: 0.

This chain connects TRBV6-5 to TRBJ1-2, with 7 bases aligning to TRBD1. V was pared by 6 bases and J by 2 bases, with 6 bases of the junction left unmatched. The germline V gene encodes CDR1 MNHEY and CDR2 SVGAGI. The CDR3 covers 14 residues. The CDR3 bases are TGTGCCAGCAGGGGAACAGGGGCCAACTATGGCTACACCTTC. This encodes CASRGTGANYGYTF.

The genes are TRBV6-6 and TRBJ1-5, with 7 bases fitting TRBD1. This CDR3 has 14 residues. J gave up 2 bases and V 6 bases, and 4 bases lay outside the gene matches. Germline loops: CDR1 MNHNY, CDR2 SVGAGI (reference sequence). This chain's CDR3 is CASRVTGGNQPQHF. The CDR3 DNA sequence: TGTGCCAGCAGAGTCACAGGGGGCAATCAGCCCCAGCATTTT.

This rearrangement joins TRBV28 to TRBJ2-6; D gene ambiguous. This CDR3 region has 14 residues. V was pared by 4 bases and J by 3 bases, with 7 bases between. CDR1 and CDR2 (germline): MDHEN, SYDVKM. The CDR3 loop reads CASSSTYGANVLTF. CDR3 DNA sequence: TGTGCCAGCAGTTCGACCTATGGGGCCAACGTCCTGACTTTC.

The chain carries TRBV18 and TRBJ1-2; 8 nucleotides line up with TRBD1. From germline, CDR1 is KGHSH and CDR2 LQKENI. The CDR3 spans 13 residues. With V trimmed by 5 bases and J by 8 bases, 7 bases remained unmatched. The CDR3 sequence is CASSAGGAEGYTF. CDR3 bases: TGTGCCAGCTCAGCAGGGGGCGCGGAAGGCTACACCTTC.

V and J are TRBV5-1 and TRBJ1-1; D perhaps matches TRBD1 (6 bases). The CDR3 length is 13 residues. Germline CDR1 SGHRS, CDR2 YFSETQ. V shed 5 bases and J shed 0 bases, with 8 bases lying between them. This chain's CDR3 is CASRGALNTEAFF. In DNA, the CDR3 is TGCGCCAGCAGGGGGGCCTTGAACACTGAAGCTTTCTTT.

The chain carries TRBV6-5 and TRBJ1-1; 7 positions agree with TRBD1. The V gene's germline CDR1 is MNHEY and CDR2 SVGAGI. The CDR3 length is 15 residues. Trimming took 5 bases from V and 1 from J; bases not matched to a gene: 7. The CDR3 loop is CASSLQRDRNTEAFF. The CDR3 nucleotides are TGTGCCAGCAGTCTCCAGAGGGACAGGAACACTGAAGCTTTCTTT.

CDR3 sequence reads: CATSDRRGNTIYF. The DNA of the CDR3 is TGTGCCACCAGTGATAGAAGGGGAAACACCATATATTTT. The rearrangement links TRBV24-1 to TRBJ1-3; D not resolved. The CDR3 contains 13 residues. Germline lookup yields CDR1 KGHDR and CDR2 SFDVKD. V lost 3 bases, J lost 4 bases, and 6 bases lay in between.

Here the CDR3 DNA reads TGCAGTGCCAGTCCGGGCACAGATACGCAGTATTTT. It is translated as CSASPGTDTQYF. This chain connects TRBV20-1 to TRBJ2-3; D gene uncertain. This CDR3 has 12 amino acids. Germline V gives CDR1 DFQATT, CDR2 SNEGSKA (reference sequence). The V end was cut by 6 bases, the J end by 1 base, with 8 bases between.

The V and J genes are TRBV19 and TRBJ1-5; the D gene is possibly TRBD1 (5 bases). This CDR3 has 15 residues. V lost 1 base and J 3 bases, leaving 10 bases between the germline ends. Per germline, CDR1 LNHDA and CDR2 SQIVND (reference sequence). The CDR3 DNA is TGTGCCAGTAGTATAGTAGTAGGGGACAATCAGCCCCAGCATTTT. Amino acids: CASSIVVGDNQPQHF.

This chain uses TRBV28 with TRBJ1-1; D remains ambiguous. The CDR3 runs to 13 residues. The germline CDR1 and CDR2 sequences are MDHEN and SYDVKM. The V and J ends lost 2 bases and 8 bases respectively, with 12 bases between them. This CDR3 is CASSLRIMREAFF. In nucleotides, the CDR3 is TGTGCCAGCAGTTTAAGGATAATGCGGGAAGCTTTCTTT.

Here the CDR3 DNA reads TGTGCCAGCAGCCTCCAGACTAGCGGGGGCCAAGAGACCCAGTACTTC. Encoded protein: CASSLQTSGGQETQYF. The V gene is TRBV4-2, the J gene TRBJ2-5, with 12 nucleotides matching TRBD2. V was clipped by 4 bases and J by 1 base; unmatched bases: 4. The CDR3 length is 16 residues. Germline V gene data show CDR1 as LGHNA and CDR2 as YNFKEQ.

The chain has TRBV5-6 and TRBJ2-5; 7 positions agree with TRBD1. Germline V gene data show CDR1 as SGHDT and CDR2 as YYEEEE. Unmatched junction bases numbered 6, after V lost 5 bases and J lost 5 bases. CDR3 length: 13 amino acids. The CDR3, as DNA: TGTGCCAGCAGACCCGACAGGGCTGAGACCCAGTACTTC. Amino acid sequence: CASRPDRAETQYF. Full variable domain (remainder filled in from reference TRBV5-6 and TRBJ2-5): DAGVTQSPTHLIKTRGQQVTLRCSPKSGHDTVSWYQQALGQGPQFIFQYYEEEERQRGNFPDRFSGHQFPNYSSELNVNALLLGDSALYLCASRPDRAETQYFGPGTRLLVL.

This chain joins TRBV4-1 and TRBJ2-1; 9 positions match TRBD2. Germline assignment: CDR1 MGHRA and CDR2 YSYEKL. Losses at the gene ends were 1 base for V and 1 base for J; bases not matched to a gene: 5. The CDR3 covers 17 residues. The CDR3 spells CASSQGISGGSYNEQFF. The CDR3 DNA reads TGCGCCAGCAGCCAAGGGATTAGCGGGGGTTCCTACAATGAGCAGTTCTTC.

The rearrangement joins TRBV6-1 to TRBJ1-5, with D perhaps TRBD1 (5 bases). Germline V gene lookup returns CDR1 MNHNS and CDR2 SASEGT. This CDR3 has 14 residues. The V end lost 2 bases, the J end lost 7 bases, and 12 bases lay between the germline ends. The CDR3, as DNA: TGTGCCAGCAGTGAAATAGGGGTCGGACAGCCCCAGCATTTT. Its translation: CASSEIGVGQPQHF.

This chain connects TRBV4-1 to TRBJ2-2; D remains unclear. Germline CDR1 MGHRA, CDR2 YSYEKL. The germline V and J ends were trimmed by 6 bases and 5 bases, with 16 bases remaining between them. CDR3 size: 15 residues. The CDR3 DNA reads as TGCGCCAGCAGAGCTAGTCTAGGGTTGACCGGGGAGCTGTTTTTT. Residues: CASRASLGLTGELFF.